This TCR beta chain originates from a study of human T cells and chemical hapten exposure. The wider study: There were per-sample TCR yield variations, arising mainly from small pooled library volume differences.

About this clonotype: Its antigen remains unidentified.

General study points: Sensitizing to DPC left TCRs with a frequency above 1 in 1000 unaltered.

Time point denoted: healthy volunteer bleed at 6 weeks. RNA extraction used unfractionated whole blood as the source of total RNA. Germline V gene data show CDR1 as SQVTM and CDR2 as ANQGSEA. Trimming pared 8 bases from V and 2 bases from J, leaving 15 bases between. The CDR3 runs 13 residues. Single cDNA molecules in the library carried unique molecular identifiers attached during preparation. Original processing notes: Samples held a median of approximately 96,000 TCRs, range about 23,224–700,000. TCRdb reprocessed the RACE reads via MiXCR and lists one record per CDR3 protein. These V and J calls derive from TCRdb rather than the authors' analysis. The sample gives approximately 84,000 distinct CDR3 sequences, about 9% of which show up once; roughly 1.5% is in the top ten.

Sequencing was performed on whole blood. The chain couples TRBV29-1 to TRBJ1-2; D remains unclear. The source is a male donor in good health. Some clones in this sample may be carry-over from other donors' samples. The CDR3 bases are TGCAGCTTTCGGGCAGGCGCCAACTATGGCTACACCTTC. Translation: CSFRAGANYGYTF.